The clone carrying this TCR beta chain turned up a few times. The sample belongs to a study of T cells in Graves' hyperthyroidism and ophthalmopathy. RNA transcripts yielded amplified TCR beta CDR3 regions. A set of HTBI primers served as the primers for a first-round RT-PCR of the TCR CDR3. TCRdb re-derived calls from the multiplex PCR reads in MiXCR, one entry per CDR3 protein. The profile shows about 410,000 distinct CDR3 sequences, roughly 15% of them singletons. This CDR3 is 15 amino acids long. V was pared by 5 bases and J by 1 base, with 4 bases of the junction left unmatched. Germline values: CDR1 SGHNT, CDR2 YYREEE (reference sequence).

The genes are TRBV5-4 and TRBJ2-2, with 8 bases aligning to TRBD2. The receptor was isolated from a man younger than 35 with Graves' ophthalmopathy. The sequencing input was blood. The DNA of the CDR3 is TGTGCCAGCAGTCCCCGGGGGGGGAACACCGGGGAGCTGTTTTTT. Translated: CASSPRGGNTGELFF.